This T cell receptor (beta chain) stems from a study of blood T cell repertoires in COVID-19. As for the study in general: PBMCs, B-cell-depleted T cells, or T cells were the source of the cDNA or gDNA that made up the material.

A few counts support this clone. Seattle researchers signed up patients amid active infection and tracked them longitudinally. V dropped 7 bases and J dropped 8; count of bases not matched to a gene: 19. Germline-derived CDR1 and CDR2 are WSHSY and SAAADI. This CDR3 is 16 amino acids long. Clones were sequenced by immunoSEQ multiplex PCR, and TCRdb holds only the in-frame ones, with some missing. Of some 200,000 clones in the sample, 70% to 85% are singletons; the top ten hold about 7.8%. The source of this sequence is an elderly woman with COVID-19, enrolled during active disease. The chain joins TRBV10-2 to TRBJ1-2; 7 nucleotides line up with TRBD1. The sequenced sample was peripheral blood. The CDR3 DNA reads as TGCGCCAGCAAACCGACAGGGCGGATCGATGAACGAGGCTACACCTTC. Translated: CASKPTGRIDERGYTF.